This record concerns one T cell receptor beta chain sequence. This entry belongs to a study of shared clonotypes between healthy human individuals. The authors distributed each subset's genomic DNA evenly over several immunoSEQ plates. In the authors' methods: Sequence data from immunoSEQ were junction-only and lacked quality scores; consequently, filtering differed. Some clones are missing from TCRdb's copy, which holds only in-frame ones; the method was immunoSEQ multiplex PCR. V and J calls and clone size are given by that table; D and trimming were obtained from the DNA. The sample shows 450,000 to 500,000 clones, about 85% of them seen only once. Germline V gene data show CDR1 as SGDLS and CDR2 as YYNGEE. The CDR3 covers 16 residues. The V segment lost 4 bases and the J segment 8 bases; nucleotides outside the gene matches: 9.

Specimen: PBMCs. This receptor was taken from a middle-aged woman in good health. Some clones in this sample may be carry-over from other donors' samples. The chain joins TRBV9 to TRBJ2-1, with TRBD2 identical over 13 bases. Here the CDR3 reads CASSISRTSGSDEQFF. As DNA, the CDR3 is TGTGCCAGCAGCATTTCGCGGACTAGCGGGAGTGATGAGCAGTTCTTC.